Presented here are 15 T cell receptor beta chains from one specimen sequenced in a study of PD-1 blockade in mismatch repair-deficient tumors. TCRdb's copy holds only in-frame clones and misses some; the assay was immunoSEQ multiplex PCR. The sample lists some 110,000 clones, about 80% occurring once. Specimen: peripheral blood, collected approximately 14 months after starting pembrolizumab. These receptor sequences come from an adult with mismatch repair-deficient cancer.

The rearrangement joins TRBV19 to TRBJ2-7, with D possibly being TRBD1 (6 bases). V lost 4 bases and J 2 bases, leaving 15 bases between the germline ends. The germline V gene has CDR1 LNHDA and CDR2 SQIVND (reference sequence). The CDR3 covers 15 residues. The CDR3 bases are TGTGCCAGTAGTAGGCCGGGACAACGAACCTACGAGCAGTACTTC. Translation: CASSRPGQRTYEQYF.

CDR3 loop: CASRLGREDGYTF. CDR3 in DNA: TGTGCCAGCAGGCTGGGCAGGGAAGATGGCTACACCTTC. The rearrangement links TRBV6-6 to TRBJ1-2, with D possibly TRBD1 on 5 matching bases. The CDR3 runs 13 residues. CDR1 is MNHNY and CDR2 is SVGAGI in the germline V gene (reference sequence). V lost 6 bases to trimming and J lost 6 bases, with 14 bases between them.

J is TRBJ1-4 and V is TRBV7-9; D might be TRBD1 (6 bases). Trimming removed 3 bases from V and 3 bases from J, with 11 bases in between. Germline V gene lookup returns CDR1 SEHNR and CDR2 FQNEAQ (reference sequence). The CDR3 runs to 15 residues. The CDR3 DNA is TGTGCCAGCAGCTTGACCGGACAGCCTAATGAAAAACTGTTTTTT. Amino acid sequence: CASSLTGQPNEKLFF.

The V and J genes are TRBV4-3 and TRBJ2-1; TRBD2 matches 7 bases. This CDR3 comprises 17 residues. Germline V lookup: CDR1 LGHNA, CDR2 YSLEER. Unmatched junction bases numbered 13, after V lost 0 bases and J lost 8 bases. CDR3 nucleotide sequence: TGCGCCAGCAGCCAAGATTTCGGACTCGAACTAGCGTATGAGCAGTTCTTC. Translated, it gives CASSQDFGLELAYEQFF.

The CDR3 protein is CSAAGTSSSYEQYF. In DNA, the CDR3 is TGCAGCGCCGCCGGGACATCAAGCTCCTACGAGCAGTACTTC. This rearrangement joins TRBV29-1 to TRBJ2-7, with a weak D call TRBD1 (6 bases). The V end lost 7 bases, the J end lost 0 bases, and 16 bases lay between the germline ends. The CDR3 is 14 residues long. Germline V gives CDR1 SQVTM, CDR2 ANQGSEA.

The chain combines TRBV7-6 with TRBJ2-3; TRBD2 matches 11 bases. Germline CDR1 and CDR2: SGHVS and FNYEAQ. The CDR3 loop spans 17 amino acids. Germline trimming cut 5 bases from V and 2 bases from J; bases unmatched to any gene: 9. DNA of the CDR3: TGTGCCAGCAGCCCCCAGCCGGGACTAGCGGACACAGATACGCAGTATTTT. It encodes CASSPQPGLADTDTQYF.

The rearrangement uses TRBV27 and TRBJ1-1, with TRBD1 as a possible D gene (5 bases). V lost 5 bases and J lost 4, with 14 bases in between. CDR1 is MNHEY and CDR2 is SMNVEV in the germline V gene (reference sequence). CDR3 length: 14 residues. DNA for the CDR3: TGTGCCAGCAGTCGCAGGGATAGTGCCACTGAAGCTTTCTTT. Translation gives CASSRRDSATEAFF.

This chain joins TRBV19 and TRBJ1-2; no clear D. The V gene's germline CDR1 is LNHDA and CDR2 SQIVND (reference sequence). Trimming cost V 3 bases and J 7 bases, with 15 bases left between them. This CDR3 is built from 14 residues. The DNA of the CDR3 is TGTGCCAGTAGTATCGTACGGGAGTGGGGTGGCTACACCTTC. This codes for CASSIVREWGGYTF.

V and J are TRBV2 and TRBJ1-3, with a weak D call TRBD1 (5 bases). CDR3 length: 15 amino acids. Trimming stripped 3 bases from V and 1 base from J, with 10 bases between. Germline CDR1 reads SNHLY; CDR2 reads FYNNEI. DNA for the CDR3: TGTGCCAGCAGTGATGCAGGGTATTCTGGAAACACCATATATTTT. This codes for CASSDAGYSGNTIYF.

This clone was seen only a few times. The chain has TRBV30 and TRBJ2-5; TRBD2 is a possible D gene (6 bases). The germline V gene has CDR1 GTSNPN and CDR2 SVGIG (reference sequence). The CDR3 extends over 13 amino acids. Trimming took off 3 bases at V and 0 bases at J, with 8 bases between the two ends. CDR3 sequence: CAWSRDYQETQYF. Here the CDR3 DNA reads TGTGCCTGGAGCCGGGACTACCAAGAGACCCAGTACTTC.

The genes are TRBV2 and TRBJ1-4; D is perhaps TRBD1 (6 bases). There are 14 residues in the CDR3. V gave up 5 bases and J gave up 7 bases, with 14 bases separating them. CDR1 and CDR2 from the germline V gene are SNHLY and FYNNEI. CDR3 protein: CASSSGGTREKLFF. CDR3 DNA sequence: TGTGCCAGCAGTTCTGGGGGGACACGTGAAAAACTGTTTTTT.

V is TRBV18 and J is TRBJ2-1; D call uncertain. Germline CDR1 is KGHSH and CDR2 is LQKENI. The germline V and J ends were trimmed by 3 bases and 5 bases, with 11 bases remaining between them. The length of the CDR3 is 14 residues. CDR3 loop: CASSPYSAHNEQFF. Here the CDR3 DNA reads TGTGCCAGCTCACCGTATTCGGCCCACAATGAGCAGTTCTTC.

This chain links TRBV7-3 with TRBJ2-1; unclear D gene. This CDR3 comprises 17 residues. V was clipped by 5 bases and J by 1 base, with 18 bases between them. Germline V gene sequence: CDR1 SGHTA, CDR2 FQGTGA. The CDR3 region has the DNA TGTGCCAGCAGCCCCCGACTCGCCCGACGGTCCTACAATGAGCAGTTCTTC. Amino acids: CASSPRLARRSYNEQFF. Full variable domain (rest looked up from reference TRBV7-3 and TRBJ2-1): GAGVSQTPSNKVTEKGKYVELRCDPISGHTALYWYRQSLGQGPEFLIYFQGTGAADDSGLPNDRFFAVRPEGSVSTLKIQRTERGDSAVYLCASSPRLARRSYNEQFFGPGTRLTVL.

The chain employs TRBV27 and TRBJ2-7, with 8 bases fitting TRBD1. Per germline, CDR1 MNHEY and CDR2 SMNVEV (reference sequence). CDR3 length: 15 amino acids. Trimming at V came to 3 bases and at J to 3 bases, leaving 7 bases not matched to a gene. The CDR3 DNA reads TGTGCCAGCAGTTTGACTCAGGGGGCCATCTACGAGCAGTACTTC. Translation: CASSLTQGAIYEQYF.

The genes are TRBV5-4 and TRBJ2-3; D is perhaps TRBD2 (5 bases). The CDR3 is 16 amino acids. Germline values: CDR1 SGHNT, CDR2 YYREEE (reference sequence). Trimming removed 0 bases from V and 1 base from J, with 12 bases in between. CDR3 amino acids: CASSLALASRTDTQYF. The CDR3 DNA reads TGTGCCAGCAGCTTGGCCTTAGCGAGCCGCACAGATACGCAGTATTTT.